This TCR beta chain came from a study of cytomegalovirus exposure and HLA in healthy donors. Overall study findings and caveats: Some TCR beta chains (164 of them) were listed as cytomegalovirus-associated. Many donors shared some public TCRs, even though most TCR sequences were rare. About 87% or about 30% of the time was how often most TCR beta V segments were productive, according to an earlier analysis. In vitro experiments confirmed that three CMV-associated chains were specific for CMV antigens.

Worth noting for this clone: Antigen: not known. Germline and junction disagree at one end, which may indicate a read error.

The length of the CDR3 is 16 residues. The germline CDR1 and CDR2 sequences are SGHNT and YYREEE (reference sequence). Primers for the PCR totalled 60 Vbeta and 13 Jbeta. Clones were read by immunoSEQ multiplex PCR, and TCRdb kept only the in-frame ones, dropping some. This sample yields roughly 120,000 clones, of which 75% to 90% are seen a single time; 2.5% to 3% belongs to the top ten. Sample: PBMCs. This sequence was found in a man younger than 40 in good health and CMV-seronegative. This chain uses TRBV5-4 with TRBJ1-2; TRBD1 might be the D (5 bases). The CDR3, as DNA: TGTGCCAGCAGCTTGGATAGGGGTCTTACAAACTATGGCTACCCCTTC. Translated: CASSLDRGLTNYGYPF.